This T cell receptor (beta chain) was found in a study of blood T cell repertoires in COVID-19. On the study more broadly: From T cells, B-cell-depleted T cells, or PBMCs came the material, which was cDNA or gDNA.

The data were produced by immunoSEQ multiplex PCR, yet TCRdb's version contains in-frame clones alone and is incomplete. Here the sample spans 65,000 or so clones, over 80% being singletons. Germline V gene sequence: CDR1 KGHDR, CDR2 SFDVKD. V lost 0 bases and J lost 1, with 10 bases in between. This CDR3 contains 16 residues. The sample holds a few counts of this clone. Sequenced: peripheral blood. The chain is built from TRBV24-1 and TRBJ2-3; perhaps TRBD2 as D (6 bases). The TCR originated in a man younger than 45 with COVID-19, enrolled during active disease. CDR3 amino acids: CATSDLAGIRTDTQYF. The CDR3 bases are TGTGCCACCAGTGATTTGGCGGGGATCCGCACAGATACGCAGTATTTT.